Listed here is a single T cell receptor beta chain. This record belongs to a study of blood T cell repertoires in COVID-19. Original processing notes: Reference gene primer amplification gave estimated nucleated cell counts. TCRdb keeps only in-frame clones here, not all; method: immunoSEQ multiplex PCR. The V and J calls and clone size are taken from that table; D and trimming were inferred from the DNA. Among about 90,000 clones listed, about 89% were seen once. The sequencing sample was made of peripheral blood. The receptor comes from a human donor with active COVID-19. The donor label of this sample is uncertain.

CDR3 residues: CASSLTTTSTDTQYF. CDR3 coding DNA: TGCGCCAGCAGCTTAACAACGACTAGCACAGATACGCAGTATTTT. The rearrangement joins TRBV5-1 to TRBJ2-3, with D uncertain. Trimming shortened V by 2 bases and J by 0 bases, and 10 bases separated the two germline ends. Germline CDR1 reads SGHRS; CDR2 reads YFSETQ. The CDR3 is 15 residues long.